Listed here is a single T cell receptor beta chain. Some clones are missing from TCRdb's copy, which holds only in-frame ones; the method was immunoSEQ multiplex PCR. The sample yields about 980,000 clones, about three quarters seen once. This entry belongs to a study of shared clonotypes between healthy human individuals. Study overall: Every donor yielded three CD4 naive, three CD4 memory, two CD8 naive and one CD8 memory plate.

The CDR3 spans 14 residues. The junction had 4 bases not matched to a gene; V was cut back by 4 bases and J by 1 base. Germline loops: CDR1 MNHEY, CDR2 SVGAGI. The sequence was obtained from a man younger than 30 in good health. J is TRBJ2-7 and V is TRBV6-5, with 7 bases matching TRBD2. Sequencing was performed on memory CD4+ T cells sorted from blood. Subset indicated: CD45RA-negative fraction. In DNA, the CDR3 is TGTGCCAGCAGTTCATTCGGGGGGTCCTACGAGCAGTACTTC. This translates into CASSSFGGSYEQYF.